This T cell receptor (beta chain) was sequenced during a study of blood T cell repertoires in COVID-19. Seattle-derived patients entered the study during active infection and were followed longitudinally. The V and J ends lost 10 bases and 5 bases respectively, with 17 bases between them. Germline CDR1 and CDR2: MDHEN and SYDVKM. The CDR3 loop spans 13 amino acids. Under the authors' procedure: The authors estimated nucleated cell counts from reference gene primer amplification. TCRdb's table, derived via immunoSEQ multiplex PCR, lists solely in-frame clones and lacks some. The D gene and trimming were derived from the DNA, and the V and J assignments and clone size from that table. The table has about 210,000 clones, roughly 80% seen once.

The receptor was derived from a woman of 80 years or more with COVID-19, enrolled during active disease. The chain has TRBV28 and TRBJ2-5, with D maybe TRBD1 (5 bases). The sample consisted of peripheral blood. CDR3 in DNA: TGTGCCACAGCGACAGCCTCAGGGGAGACCCAGTACTTC. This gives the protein CATATASGETQYF.